What follows are 10 T cell receptor beta chains derived from one specimen sequenced in a study of blood T cells in healthy people across ages. A second PCR, run for roughly 7 to 12 cycles, used a sample-barcoded 5' primer plus a J-beta primer mix. TCRdb re-called the 5' RACE reads through MiXCR, storing one row per CDR3 protein. The table records about 690,000 distinct CDR3 sequences, 35% to 50% of them present only once. Sequencing was performed on blood. Receptor source: an older man in good health.

This clonotype turned up a few times. The genes are TRBV20-1 and TRBJ2-1; D is perhaps TRBD1 (6 bases). This CDR3 spans 17 amino acids. Trimming removed 0 bases at V and 4 bases at J, with 19 bases between. Germline values: CDR1 DFQATT, CDR2 SNEGSKA (reference sequence). The CDR3 loop reads CSARDLQGLLLYNEQFF. The CDR3 bases are TGCAGTGCTAGAGATCTGCAGGGGCTCCTTCTATACAATGAGCAGTTCTTC.

This sequence joins TRBV7-6 and TRBJ2-5; possibly TRBD1 for D (5 bases). Trimming cost V 1 base and J 1 base, with 10 bases left between them. The CDR3 has 15 residues. Germline V gene data show CDR1 as SGHVS and CDR2 as FNYEAQ. The CDR3 DNA reads TGTGCCAGCAGCTTAGTTCAGGGCGGCCAAGAGACCCAGTACTTC. This gives the protein CASSLVQGGQETQYF.

This clonotype turned up a few times. The V call is TRBV12-3 or TRBV12-4, the J call TRBJ1-5, with D perhaps matching TRBD1 (5 bases). Between the trimmed V and J ends, which lost 9 bases and 3 bases, there was a span of 9 bases. This CDR3 comprises 12 residues. The CDR3 loop reads CASQGVNQPQHF. CDR3 in DNA: TGTGCCAGTCAGGGTGTCAATCAGCCCCAGCATTTT.

This clonotype was observed a few times. In DNA, the CDR3 is TGTGCCAGCAGCTTACTTGCGGGCAGGGGGTGGGATGGAAAACTGTTTTTT. It encodes CASSLLAGRGWDGKLFF. The chain joins TRBV7-2 to TRBJ1-4; 7 nucleotides agree with TRBD1. The CDR3 spans 17 residues. V lost 2 bases to trimming and J lost 10 bases; unmatched junction nucleotides: 16. Germline lookup yields CDR1 SGHTA and CDR2 FQGNSA.

V and J are TRBV14 and TRBJ2-3; no clear D. Germline values: CDR1 SGHDN, CDR2 FVKESK. With 1 base removed from V and 8 bases from J, the gap between germline ends came to 7 bases. The CDR3 is 12 residues long. DNA of the CDR3: TGTGCCAGCAGCCAAGTTAGGGCTACGCAGTATTTT. This gives the protein CASSQVRATQYF.

The chain carries TRBV6-1 and TRBJ2-7; 16 bases match TRBD2. The CDR3 spans 19 residues. CDR1 is MNHNS, CDR2 SASEGT, per germline. Germline trimming cut 3 bases from V and 4 bases from J; bases unmatched to any gene: 12. CDR3 bases: TGTGCCAGCAGTGACCCCGGGACTAGCGGGGGGGCCACCGGGTACGAGCAGTACTTC. Its protein product is CASSDPGTSGGATGYEQYF.

The chain combines TRBV20-1 with TRBJ1-5; TRBD1 matches at 9 bases. The CDR3 runs to 15 residues. V gave up 5 bases and J gave up 4 bases; unmatched junction bases: 9. From germline, CDR1 is DFQATT and CDR2 SNEGSKA (reference sequence). The CDR3 DNA is TGCAGTGCTGACGATCCGGGACAGGGTAATCAGCCCCAGCATTTT. This codes for CSADDPGQGNQPQHF.

The chain links TRBV28 to TRBJ2-3; 7 bases line up with TRBD2. The CDR3 totals 16 residues. V shed 6 bases and J 4 bases; nucleotides not matched to a gene: 13. Germline V CDR1 and CDR2: MDHEN, SYDVKM. This CDR3 is CASSLLGLEEADTQYF. CDR3 DNA sequence: TGTGCCAGCAGCCTCCTCGGACTAGAGGAAGCAGATACGCAGTATTTT.

This clonotype was picked up many times. V and J are TRBV6-2 or TRBV6-3 and TRBJ2-7; D is unclear. Germline assignment: CDR1 MNHEY and CDR2 SVGEGT. The CDR3 consists of 13 residues. Trimming left V 6 bases short and J 0 bases short, with 9 bases between. DNA of the CDR3: TGTGCCAGCAGCCACCTAGGCTCCTACGAGCAGTACTTC. Its translation: CASSHLGSYEQYF.

This clonotype was seen ten or more times. The rearrangement uses TRBV7-2 and TRBJ2-6; 7 positions agree with TRBD1. Germline values: CDR1 SGHTA, CDR2 FQGNSA. CDR3 size: 15 residues. Trimming at V came to 7 bases and at J to 1 base, leaving 4 bases not matched to a gene. The CDR3, as DNA: TGTGCCAGCACCTCAGGGGGATCTGGGGCCAACGTCCTGACTTTC. This encodes CASTSGGSGANVLTF.